This is a list of T cell receptor beta chains from one sample in a study of shared clonotypes between healthy human individuals. TCRdb keeps only in-frame clones here, not all; method: immunoSEQ multiplex PCR. In the table there are about 680,000 clones, roughly 94% of which are singletons. Sequencing used naive CD8+ T cells sorted from blood. The receptors were sampled from a young man in good health. Each CDR3 is given with its conserved first and last residue. The D gene is left open where the match is weak. Clone sizes are given selectively: once, few, many, or a class where the clone is expanded.

abundance,d_gene,j_gene,v_gene,CDR3aa,CDR3nt
-,-,TRBJ2-7,TRBV4-1,CASSQGVGGEQYF,TGCGCCAGCAGCCAGGGGGTAGGGGGTGAGCAGTACTTC
-,TRBD2,TRBJ2-7,TRBV27,CASSLSFGEGTYEQYF,TGTGCCAGCAGTTTATCGTTCGGGGAGGGGACCTACGAGCAGTACTTC
-,TRBD2,TRBJ2-1,TRBV27,CASIVAGTSAYNEQFF,TGTGCCAGCATAGTTGCCGGGACTAGCGCTTACAATGAGCAGTTCTTC
once,-,TRBJ1-2,TRBV19,CASSIAESAYYGYTF,TGTGCCAGTAGTATCGCAGAGTCGGCTTACTATGGCTACACCTTC
-,TRBD2,TRBJ2-1,TRBV27,CASSLSRGGDEQFF,TGTGCCAGCAGTTTATCTCGGGGGGGCGATGAGCAGTTCTTC
-,-,TRBJ1-4,TRBV7-9,CASSYGQHNEKLFF,TGTGCCAGCAGCTACGGACAGCATAATGAAAAACTGTTTTTT
-,-,TRBJ1-1,TRBV5-5,CASSLEVTGNTEAFF,TGTGCCAGCAGCTTGGAGGTGACGGGGAACACTGAAGCTTTCTTT
few,-,TRBJ1-1,TRBV12-5,CASGADRAEAFF,TGTGCTAGTGGTGCGGACAGAGCTGAAGCTTTCTTT
-,-,TRBJ2-5,TRBV29-1,CSYRTVDQETQYF,TGCAGCTACCGGACAGTAGACCAAGAGACCCAGTACTTC
-,TRBD2,TRBJ2-4,TRBV27,CASSLSGLAGGPSDKNIQYF,TGTGCCAGCAGTTTAAGCGGACTAGCGGGAGGGCCCTCTGACAAAAACATTCAGTACTTC
-,TRBD2,TRBJ2-7,TRBV4-1,CASSQVTSGYYEQYF,TGCGCCAGCAGCCAAGTAACTAGCGGCTACTACGAGCAGTACTTC
-,-,TRBJ1-4,TRBV7-9,CASSLTLNEKLFF,TGTGCCAGCAGCTTGACTCTTAATGAAAAACTGTTTTTT
-,-,TRBJ2-1,TRBV13,CASSLSRISYNEQFF,TGTGCCAGCAGCTTAAGCCGGATCTCCTACAATGAGCAGTTCTTC
-,TRBD1,TRBJ2-2,TRBV6-4,CASSGSTGSGELFF,TGTGCCAGCAGTGGATCGACAGGGTCCGGGGAGCTGTTTTTT
-,TRBD1,TRBJ1-5,TRBV2,CASSYRQGPNQPQHF,TGTGCCAGCAGTTACCGACAGGGCCCCAATCAGCCCCAGCATTTT
-,TRBD2,TRBJ2-7,TRBV14,CASSLGTSGRAFSYEQYF,TGTGCCAGCAGCCTCGGGACTAGCGGGAGGGCCTTCTCCTACGAGCAGTACTTC
once,TRBD1,TRBJ2-1,TRBV11-3,CASSSLPGQGNEQFF,TGTGCCAGCAGCTCACTTCCGGGACAGGGCAATGAGCAGTTCTTC
-,TRBD2,TRBJ2-1,TRBV6-5,CASRGLINEQFF,TGTGCCAGCAGGGGACTAATCAATGAGCAGTTCTTC
-,-,TRBJ2-2,TRBV27,CASSLYNTGELFF,TGTGCCAGCAGTTTATATAATACCGGGGAGCTGTTTTTT
few,-,TRBJ2-5,TRBV2,CASRSAEGEQETQYF,TGTGCCAGCAGGTCCGCGGAGGGGGAACAAGAGACCCAGTACTTC
once,-,TRBJ2-2,TRBV10-2,CASGTQRNGELFF,TGCGCCAGCGGGACCCAGAGAAACGGGGAGCTGTTTTTT
-,-,TRBJ1-5,TRBV15,CATSREDGNQPQHF,TGTGCCACCAGCAGAGAGGACGGGAATCAGCCCCAGCATTTT
-,-,TRBJ1-2,TRBV7-9,CASSFQTQGLIGYTF,TGTGCCAGCAGCTTCCAGACCCAGGGGCTAATTGGCTACACCTTC
-,-,TRBJ1-1,TRBV27,CASSPNRALNTEAFF,TGTGCCAGCAGTCCCAACAGGGCCTTGAACACTGAAGCTTTCTTT